The 5 T cell receptor beta chains below were found in one sample sequenced in a study of blood T cells in healthy people across ages. The authors ran a second PCR of roughly 6 to 12 cycles using a sample-barcoded 5' primer and a J-beta primer mix. MiXCR, applied by TCRdb to the 5' RACE reads, yields one record per CDR3 protein. In the table there are 550,000 to 650,000 distinct CDR3 sequences, approximately 30% of which are singletons. Material for sequencing was blood. The receptors were gathered from a woman older than 75 in good health.

This clonotype has just a few counts. V is TRBV14 and J is TRBJ2-7; 8 bases fit TRBD2. Germline CDR1 reads SGHDN; CDR2 reads FVKESK. The CDR3 extends over 16 amino acids. Trimming removed 5 bases from V and 7 bases from J; junction bases left unmatched: 16. The CDR3 is CASSSLRAGGREEQYF. DNA for the CDR3: TGTGCCAGCAGCTCCCTAAGGGCGGGGGGACGAGAGGAGCAGTACTTC.

The V and J genes are TRBV20-1 and TRBJ2-4; 12 positions agree with TRBD2. The J call is uncertain, as TRBJ2-7 better fits the DNA end. Germline CDR1 is DFQATT and CDR2 is SNEGSKA (reference sequence). The CDR3 runs 15 residues. For the CDR3, the DNA is TGCAGTGCCCCGACTAGCGGGAGCGTTTGGGGCGAGCAGTACTTC. Its translation: CSAPTSGSVWGEQYF.

V and J are TRBV3-1 and TRBJ1-5; 7 nucleotides agree with TRBD1. In germline, CDR1 is LGHDT, CDR2 YNNKEL (reference sequence). Trimming at V came to 0 bases and at J to 1 base, leaving 27 bases not matched to a gene. The CDR3 runs 24 residues. CDR3 sequence (DNA): TGTGCCAGCAGCCAAGAAGGCTGTCTTCCGTGGAACCAGGGGGAAGCAGGCAGCAATCAGCCCCAGCATTTT. It yields the protein CASSQEGCLPWNQGEAGSNQPQHF.

This clonotype was seen repeatedly, ten times or more. The CDR3 sequence: CATSRGVGETQYF. Here the CDR3 DNA reads TGTGCCACCAGCAGAGGAGTTGGAGAGACCCAGTACTTC. The J gene is TRBJ2-5, the V gene TRBV15, with D unclear. CDR1 and CDR2 (germline): LNHNV, YYDKDF (reference sequence). Trimming took 1 base from V and 4 from J, leaving 7 bases between them. The CDR3 contains 13 residues.

J is TRBJ2-4 and V is TRBV5-1; 10 bases align to TRBD1. Germline V lookup: CDR1 SGHRS, CDR2 YFSETQ. The CDR3 is made up of 17 amino acids. J lost 3 bases, V lost 0 bases, and 6 bases had no gene match. CDR3 nucleotides: TGCGCCAGCAGCTTGGGCGAGACAGGGGGCGTCAAAAACATTCAGTACTTC. As protein: CASSLGETGGVKNIQYF.